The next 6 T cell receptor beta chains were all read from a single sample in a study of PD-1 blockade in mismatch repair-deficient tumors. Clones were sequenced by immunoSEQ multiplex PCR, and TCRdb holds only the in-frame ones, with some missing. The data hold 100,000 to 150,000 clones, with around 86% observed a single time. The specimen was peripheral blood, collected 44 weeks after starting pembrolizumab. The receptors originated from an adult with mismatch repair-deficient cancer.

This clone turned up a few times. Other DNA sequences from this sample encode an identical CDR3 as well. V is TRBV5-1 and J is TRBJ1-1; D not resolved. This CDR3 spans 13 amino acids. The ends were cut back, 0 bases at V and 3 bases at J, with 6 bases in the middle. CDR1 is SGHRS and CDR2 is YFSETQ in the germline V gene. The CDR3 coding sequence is TGCGCCAGCAGCTTGGGGTGGGACACTGAAGCTTTCTTT. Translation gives CASSLGWDTEAFF.

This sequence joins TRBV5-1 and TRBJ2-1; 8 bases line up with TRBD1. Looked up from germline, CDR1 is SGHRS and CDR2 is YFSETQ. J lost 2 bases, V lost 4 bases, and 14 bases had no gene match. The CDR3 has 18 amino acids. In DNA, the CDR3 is TGCGCCAGCAGCGGAGGACAGGGTGATCTTAGAGCCTACAATGAGCAGTTCTTC. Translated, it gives CASSGGQGDLRAYNEQFF.

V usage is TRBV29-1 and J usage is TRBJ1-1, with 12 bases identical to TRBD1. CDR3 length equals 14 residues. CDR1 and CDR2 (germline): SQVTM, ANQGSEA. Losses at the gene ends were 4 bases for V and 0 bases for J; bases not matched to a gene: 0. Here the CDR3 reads CSVGDRGLNTEAFF. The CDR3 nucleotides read TGCAGCGTTGGGGACAGGGGGCTGAACACTGAAGCTTTCTTT.

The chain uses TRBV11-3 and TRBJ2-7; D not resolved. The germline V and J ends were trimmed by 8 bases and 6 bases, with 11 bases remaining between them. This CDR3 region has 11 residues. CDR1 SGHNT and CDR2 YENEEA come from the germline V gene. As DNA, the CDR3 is TGTGCCAGCGAAACGTACGGCGAGCAGTACTTC. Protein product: CASETYGEQYF.

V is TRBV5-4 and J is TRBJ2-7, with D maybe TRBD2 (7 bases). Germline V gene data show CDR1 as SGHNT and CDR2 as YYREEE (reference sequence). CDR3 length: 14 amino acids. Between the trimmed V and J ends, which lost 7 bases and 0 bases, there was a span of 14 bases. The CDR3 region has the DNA TGTGCCAGCCAGCGGGGAGGGGGCTCCTACGAGCAGTACTTC. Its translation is CASQRGGGSYEQYF.

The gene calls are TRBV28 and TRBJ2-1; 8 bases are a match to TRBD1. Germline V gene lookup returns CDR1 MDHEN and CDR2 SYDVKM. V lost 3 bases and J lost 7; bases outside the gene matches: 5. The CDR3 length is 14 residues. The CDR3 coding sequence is TGTGCCAGCAGTTTTCCGGACAGGGTGAATGAGCAGTTCTTC. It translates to CASSFPDRVNEQFF.